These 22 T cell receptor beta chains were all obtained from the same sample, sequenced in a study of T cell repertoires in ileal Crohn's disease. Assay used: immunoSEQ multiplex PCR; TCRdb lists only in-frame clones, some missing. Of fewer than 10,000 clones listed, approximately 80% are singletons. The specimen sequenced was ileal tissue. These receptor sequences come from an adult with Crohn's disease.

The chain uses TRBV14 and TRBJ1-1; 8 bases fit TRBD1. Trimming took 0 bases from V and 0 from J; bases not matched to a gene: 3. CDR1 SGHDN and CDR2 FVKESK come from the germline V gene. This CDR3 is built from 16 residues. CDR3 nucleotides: TGTGCCAGCAGCCAAGACCGGGACAGGTTGAACACTGAAGCTTTCTTT. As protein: CASSQDRDRLNTEAFF.

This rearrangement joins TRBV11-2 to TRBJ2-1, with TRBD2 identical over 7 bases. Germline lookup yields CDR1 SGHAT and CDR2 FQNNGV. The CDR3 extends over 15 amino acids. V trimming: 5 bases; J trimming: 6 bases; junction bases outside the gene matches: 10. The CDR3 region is CASSPKRTRSNEQFF. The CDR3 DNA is TGTGCCAGCAGCCCCAAAAGGACTAGATCCAATGAGCAGTTCTTC.

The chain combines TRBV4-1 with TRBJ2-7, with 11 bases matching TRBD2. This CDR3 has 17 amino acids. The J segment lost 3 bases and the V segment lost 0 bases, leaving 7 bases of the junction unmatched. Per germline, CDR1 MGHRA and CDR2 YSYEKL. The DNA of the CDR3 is TGCGCCAGCAGCCAAGATAGGACTAGCGGGTATCTCTACGAGCAGTACTTC. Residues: CASSQDRTSGYLYEQYF.

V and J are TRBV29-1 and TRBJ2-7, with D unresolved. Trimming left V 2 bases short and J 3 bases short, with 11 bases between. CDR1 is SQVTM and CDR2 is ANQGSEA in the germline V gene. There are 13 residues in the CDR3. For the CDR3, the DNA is TGCAGCGTTGAACGGCAAGCAGGCTACGAGCAGTACTTC. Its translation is CSVERQAGYEQYF.

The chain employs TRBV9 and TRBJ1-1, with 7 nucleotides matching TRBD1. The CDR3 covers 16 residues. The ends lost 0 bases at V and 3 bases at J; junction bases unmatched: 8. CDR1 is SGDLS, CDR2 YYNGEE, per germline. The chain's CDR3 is CASSVGPTGSYTEAFF. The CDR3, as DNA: TGTGCCAGCAGCGTAGGGCCGACAGGGAGTTACACTGAAGCTTTCTTT.

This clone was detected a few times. The CDR3 reads CASVGQDAYEQYF. DNA for the CDR3: TGTGCCAGCGTGGGACAGGACGCCTACGAGCAGTACTTC. The chain recombines TRBV25-1 with TRBJ2-7; 8 nucleotides align to TRBD1. There are 13 residues in the CDR3. The junction had 5 bases not matched to a gene; V was cut back by 8 bases and J by 2 bases. Germline CDR1 is MGHDK and CDR2 is SYGVNS.

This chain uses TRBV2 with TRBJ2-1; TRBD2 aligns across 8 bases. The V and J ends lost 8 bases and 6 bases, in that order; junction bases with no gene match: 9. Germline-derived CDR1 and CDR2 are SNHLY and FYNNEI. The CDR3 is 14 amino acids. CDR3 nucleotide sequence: TGTGCCAGCGGGGGGACTAGGGGTGGCAATGAGCAGTTCTTC. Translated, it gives CASGGTRGGNEQFF.

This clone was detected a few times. CDR3: CASSIWATDTQYF. The CDR3 region has the DNA TGTGCCAGCAGCATATGGGCCACAGATACGCAGTATTTT. The genes are TRBV9 and TRBJ2-3, with D hard to call. The germline V gene encodes CDR1 SGDLS and CDR2 YYNGEE. This CDR3 has 13 amino acids. V dropped 4 bases and J dropped 2 bases, with 8 bases sitting between them. Full variable domain (outside the CDR3, taken from reference TRBV9 and TRBJ2-3): DSGVTQTPKHLITATGQRVTLRCSPRSGDLSVYWYQQSLDQGLQFLIQYYNGEERAKGNILERFSAQQFPDLHSELNLSSLELGDSALYFCASSIWATDTQYFGPGTRLTVL.

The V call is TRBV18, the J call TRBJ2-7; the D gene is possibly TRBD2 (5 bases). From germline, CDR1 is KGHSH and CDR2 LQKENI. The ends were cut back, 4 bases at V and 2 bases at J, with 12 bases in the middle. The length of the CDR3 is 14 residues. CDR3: CASSLDSGPYEQYF. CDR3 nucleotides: TGTGCCAGCTCACTGGACTCCGGACCCTACGAGCAGTACTTC.

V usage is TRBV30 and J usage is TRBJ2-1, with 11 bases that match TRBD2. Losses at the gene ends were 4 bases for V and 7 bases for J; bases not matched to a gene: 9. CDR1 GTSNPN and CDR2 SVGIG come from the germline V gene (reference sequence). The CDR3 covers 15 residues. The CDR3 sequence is CAWTLAGGLGNEQFF. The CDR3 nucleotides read TGTGCCTGGACCTTAGCGGGAGGGCTAGGTAATGAGCAGTTCTTC.

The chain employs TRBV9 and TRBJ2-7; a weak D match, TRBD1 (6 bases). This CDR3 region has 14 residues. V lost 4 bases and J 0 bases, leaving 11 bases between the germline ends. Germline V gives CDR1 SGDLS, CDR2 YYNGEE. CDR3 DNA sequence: TGTGCCAGCAGCCCCCAGGGGAGCTCCTACGAGCAGTACTTC. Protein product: CASSPQGSSYEQYF.

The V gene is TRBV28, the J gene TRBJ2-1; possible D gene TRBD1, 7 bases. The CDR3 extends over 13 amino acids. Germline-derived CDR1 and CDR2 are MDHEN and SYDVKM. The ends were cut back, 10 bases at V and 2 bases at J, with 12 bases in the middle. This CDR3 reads CATRGETYNEQFF. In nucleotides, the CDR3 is TGTGCCACCAGGGGGGAAACCTACAATGAGCAGTTCTTC.

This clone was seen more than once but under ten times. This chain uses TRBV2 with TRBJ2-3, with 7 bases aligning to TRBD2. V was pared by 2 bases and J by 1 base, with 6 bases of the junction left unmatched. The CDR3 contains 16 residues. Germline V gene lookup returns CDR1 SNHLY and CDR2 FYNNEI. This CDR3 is CASSERGSSGTDTQYF. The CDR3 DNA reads TGTGCCAGCAGTGAACGCGGGAGTTCGGGCACAGATACGCAGTATTTT.

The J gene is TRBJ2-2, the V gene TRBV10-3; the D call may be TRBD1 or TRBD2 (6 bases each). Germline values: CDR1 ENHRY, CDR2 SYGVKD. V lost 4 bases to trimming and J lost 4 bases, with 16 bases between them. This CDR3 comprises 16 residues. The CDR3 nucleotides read TGTGCCATCAGTGGTCCCGGGGGCCAGGCCACCGGGGAGCTGTTTTTT. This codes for CAISGPGGQATGELFF.

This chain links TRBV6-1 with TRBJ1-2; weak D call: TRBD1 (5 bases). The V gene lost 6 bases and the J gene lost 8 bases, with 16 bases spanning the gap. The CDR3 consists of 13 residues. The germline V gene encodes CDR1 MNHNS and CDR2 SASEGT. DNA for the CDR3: TGTGCCAGCAGCCAGGGTCGAGGCGCGGGCTACACCTTC. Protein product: CASSQGRGAGYTF.

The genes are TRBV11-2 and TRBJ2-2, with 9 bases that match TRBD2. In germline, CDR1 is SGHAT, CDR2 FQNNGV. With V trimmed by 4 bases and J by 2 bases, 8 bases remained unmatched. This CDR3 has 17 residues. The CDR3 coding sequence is TGTGCCAGCAGCTCAGGTGCGACTAGCGGCAACACCGGGGAGCTGTTTTTT. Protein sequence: CASSSGATSGNTGELFF.

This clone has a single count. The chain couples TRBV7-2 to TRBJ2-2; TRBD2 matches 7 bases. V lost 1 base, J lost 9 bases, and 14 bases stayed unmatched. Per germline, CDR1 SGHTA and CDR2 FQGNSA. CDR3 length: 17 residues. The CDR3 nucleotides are TGTGCCAGCAGCTTAGTATCTGGTGGGACTACTGTCCGGGAGCTGTTTTTT. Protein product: CASSLVSGGTTVRELFF.

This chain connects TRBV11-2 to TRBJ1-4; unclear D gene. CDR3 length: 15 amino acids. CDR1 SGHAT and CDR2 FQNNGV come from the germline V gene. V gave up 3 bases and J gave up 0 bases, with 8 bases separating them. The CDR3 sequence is CASSFSDATNEKLFF. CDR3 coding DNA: TGTGCCAGCAGCTTCAGCGATGCAACTAATGAAAAACTGTTTTTT.

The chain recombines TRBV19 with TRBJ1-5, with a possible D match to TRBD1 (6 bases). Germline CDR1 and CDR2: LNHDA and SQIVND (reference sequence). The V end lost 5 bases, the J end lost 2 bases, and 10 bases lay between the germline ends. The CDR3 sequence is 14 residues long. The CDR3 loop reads CASSETGGNQPQHF. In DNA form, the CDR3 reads TGTGCCAGTAGTGAGACAGGCGGCAATCAGCCCCAGCATTTT.

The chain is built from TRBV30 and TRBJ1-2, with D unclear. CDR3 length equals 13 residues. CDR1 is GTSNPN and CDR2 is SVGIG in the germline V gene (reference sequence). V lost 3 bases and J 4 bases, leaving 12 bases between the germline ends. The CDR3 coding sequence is TGTGCCTGGAGCCCCGGGAGATCCTATGGCTACACCTTC. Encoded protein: CAWSPGRSYGYTF.

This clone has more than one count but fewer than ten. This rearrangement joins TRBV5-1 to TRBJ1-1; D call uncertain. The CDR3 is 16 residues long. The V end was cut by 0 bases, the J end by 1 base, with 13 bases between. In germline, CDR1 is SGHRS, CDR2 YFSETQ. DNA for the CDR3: TGCGCCAGCAGCTTGGTGGTGCGGCAGAAGAACACTGAAGCTTTCTTT. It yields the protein CASSLVVRQKNTEAFF.

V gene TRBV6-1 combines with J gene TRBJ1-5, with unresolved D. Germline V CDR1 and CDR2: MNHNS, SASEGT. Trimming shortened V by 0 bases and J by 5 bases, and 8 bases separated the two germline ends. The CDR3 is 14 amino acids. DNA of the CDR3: TGTGCCAGCAGTGAAGCGGCGGAGTATCAGCCCCAGCATTTT. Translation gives CASSEAAEYQPQHF.